These 17 T cell receptor beta chains were sequenced from one sample in a study of T cell clonality in common variable immunodeficiency. Generated by immunoSEQ multiplex PCR, the TCRdb table keeps only in-frame clones and is missing some. This sample has over 35,000 clones, each found more than once. The sequencing input was peripheral blood mononuclear cells. The receptors derive from a person aged 18 to 75 in good health.

This clone was recorded many times. The read ends 3 residues early relative to the CDR3; the germline J gene fills the gap. The chain carries TRBV5-1 and TRBJ2-5; the D gene is possibly TRBD1 (6 bases). The CDR3 sequence is 15 residues long. Trimming took off 0 bases at V and 1 base at J, with 10 bases between the two ends. Looked up from germline, CDR1 is SGHRS and CDR2 is YFSETQ. Partial CDR3 DNA: TGCGCCAGCAGCTTGGCACAGGGAATCCAAGAGACC. It specifies CASSLAQGIQET. The entire CDR3 reads CASSLAQGIQETQYF.

This clone was found many times. Read coverage stops 3 residues before the CDR3 terminus; the germline J gene supplies the remainder. The chain links TRBV30 to TRBJ1-2, with D perhaps TRBD1 (6 bases). The CDR3 is 13 residues long. Per germline, CDR1 GTSNPN and CDR2 SVGIG (reference sequence). CDR3 DNA, as far as it was read: TGTGCCTGGAGCCCCGGCGGGACATCGGGC. Its protein is CAWSPGGTSG. The CDR3 in full is CAWSPGGTSGYTF.

This clone is judged medium-sized. The sequence runs out 3 residues before the end of the CDR3; the remainder is reconstructed from the germline J gene. J is TRBJ2-1 and V is TRBV24-1, with 14 bases that match TRBD2. V shed 5 bases and J 5 bases; nucleotides not matched to a gene: 1. Germline V lookup: CDR1 KGHDR, CDR2 SFDVKD. The CDR3 is 15 amino acids. CDR3 DNA, as far as it was read: TGTGCCACCAGTGCGGGACTAGCGGGGGACAATGAG. As protein: CATSAGLAGDNE. The entire CDR3 protein reads CATSAGLAGDNEQFF.

This clone was counted ten times or more. The read stops 3 residues short of the end of the CDR3; the missing end is completed from the germline J gene. The gene calls are TRBV19 and TRBJ2-7; tentative D call: TRBD1 (6 bases). This CDR3 is 14 amino acids long. The V end lost 1 base, the J end lost 4 bases, and 11 bases lay between the germline ends. Germline V CDR1 and CDR2: LNHDA, SQIVND (reference sequence). The CDR3 loop is CASSIGGGEYEQYF. CDR3 DNA, as far as it was read: TGTGCCAGTAGTATAGGAGGGGGAGAATACGAG.

The table lists this clone with many counts. The read stops 3 residues short of the end of the CDR3; the missing end is completed from the germline J gene. The chain joins TRBV10-3 to TRBJ1-5, with a weak D call TRBD1 (6 bases). CDR1 and CDR2 (germline): ENHRY, SYGVKD. Trimming cost V 4 bases and J 3 bases, with 13 bases left between them. There are 15 residues in the CDR3. CDR3 sequence reads: CAISAATGDNQPQHF. CDR3 bases read: TGTGCCATCAGTGCGGCGACAGGCGACAATCAGCCC.

There are many counts of this clone. The read terminates 3 residues ahead of where the CDR3 ends, so the germline J gene completes it. The chain combines TRBV19 with TRBJ2-5; D is tentatively TRBD1 or TRBD2 (6 bases each). Trimming stripped 5 bases from V and 5 bases from J, with 24 bases between. The germline CDR1 and CDR2 sequences are LNHDA and SQIVND (reference sequence). The CDR3 has 17 residues. The part of the CDR3 DNA that was read is TGTGCCAGTAGTCTCATTACCGGGACACTGGAGGGGGAGACC. Encoded protein: CASSLITGTLEGET. The complete CDR3 sequence is CASSLITGTLEGETQYF.

This clone was seen repeatedly, ten times or more. The part of the CDR3 DNA that was read is TGTGCCACCACGGACAGGTCGGACACCGGGGAG. Translated: CATTDRSDTGE. The whole CDR3 protein is CATTDRSDTGELFF. The chain carries TRBV10-3 and TRBJ2-2, with 7 bases lining up with TRBD1. The read is 3 residues too short to cover the CDR3 end, so that end is filled in from the germline J gene. The CDR3 spans 14 residues. Germline V gene data show CDR1 as ENHRY and CDR2 as SYGVKD. V was pared by 10 bases and J by 3 bases, with 8 bases of the junction left unmatched.

This clone was detected many times. Read coverage stops 3 residues before the CDR3 terminus; the germline J gene supplies the remainder. The V and J genes are TRBV28 and TRBJ2-7; TRBD1 is a possible D gene (5 bases). Per the germline V gene, CDR1 is MDHEN and CDR2 is SYDVKM. The CDR3 runs to 15 residues. Trimming cost V 10 bases and J 2 bases, with 21 bases left between them. The CDR3 DNA, read in part, is TGTGCCACCTACGTCACCCGAGACAGCACCTACGAG. It codes for CATYVTRDSTYE. The entire CDR3 sequence reads CATYVTRDSTYEQYF.

Ten or more counts support this clone. The read is 3 residues too short to cover the CDR3 end, so that end is filled in from the germline J gene. The chain employs TRBV2 and TRBJ1-1; D remains ambiguous. Trimming shortened V by 7 bases and J by 1 base, and 13 bases separated the two germline ends. CDR3 length equals 14 residues. CDR1 and CDR2 from the germline V gene are SNHLY and FYNNEI. This chain's CDR3 is CASNRASGNTEAFF. CDR3 DNA, as far as it was read: TGTGCCAGCAACCGTGCTTCCGGGAACACTGAA.

This clone appeared many times. The CDR3 goes on 3 residues after the read ends, and that part is filled in from the germline J gene. The chain is built from TRBV5-1 and TRBJ2-7; 7 bases map to TRBD2. The ends lost 0 bases at V and 5 bases at J; junction bases unmatched: 2. Germline CDR1 SGHRS, CDR2 YFSETQ. The CDR3 contains 13 residues. CDR3 DNA, as far as it was read: TGCGCCAGCAGCTTGGTGGGGGGGGACGAG. Its translation is CASSLVGGDE. The CDR3 as a whole reads CASSLVGGDEQYF.

This clone occurred many times. The CDR3 end is not reached by the read, which stops 3 residues before it; the germline J gene fills it in. J is TRBJ1-2 and V is TRBV2, with a weak D call TRBD1 (5 bases). The germline V gene has CDR1 SNHLY and CDR2 FYNNEI. The CDR3 has 14 amino acids. The CDR3 loop reads CASSEGVFGGGYTF. The part of the CDR3 DNA that was read is TGTGCCAGCAGTGAAGGAGTCTTCGGGGGAGGC.

This clone was observed a few times. The read comes to an end 3 residues before the CDR3 does, leaving the germline J gene to fill in the end. This rearrangement joins TRBV5-1 to TRBJ2-3, with D hard to call. Deletions cut 2 bases from V and 2 bases from J, with 9 bases between. CDR3 length: 14 residues. Germline V gives CDR1 SGHRS, CDR2 YFSETQ. Incomplete CDR3 DNA: TGCGCCAGCAGCTTAGGGCAGCACACAGATACG. Translation gives CASSLGQHTDT. The full CDR3 reads CASSLGQHTDTQYF.

This clone has at least ten counts. The sequence runs out 3 residues before the end of the CDR3; the remainder is reconstructed from the germline J gene. V is TRBV12-5 and J is TRBJ2-3; a possible D gene is TRBD2 (6 bases). Germline CDR1 is LGHNT and CDR2 is FRNRAP. The CDR3 runs to 13 residues. The CDR3 region is CASGPSASGTQYF. The CDR3 DNA, read in part, is TGTGCTAGTGGCCCCAGTGCGAGCGGGACG.

Many counts were recorded for this clone. From the germline J gene comes the end of the CDR3, since the read stops 3 residues before it. The gene calls are TRBV7-3 and TRBJ2-1, with 12 bases lining up with TRBD1. V was pared by 2 bases and J by 5 bases, with 7 bases of the junction left unmatched. The CDR3 consists of 17 residues. CDR1 is SGHTA and CDR2 is FQGTGA in the germline V gene. The CDR3 protein is CASSLSLGTGGHNEQFF. The sequenced CDR3 bases are TGTGCCAGCAGCTTATCACTGGGGACAGGGGGCCACAATGAG.

This clone was recorded many times. The CDR3 goes on 3 residues after the read ends, and that part is filled in from the germline J gene. The chain couples TRBV10-3 to TRBJ2-6, with 10 bases fitting TRBD2. Germline lookup yields CDR1 ENHRY and CDR2 SYGVKD. J lost 0 bases, V lost 4 bases, and 6 bases had no gene match. CDR3 length equals 18 residues. The CDR3 sequence: CAISGRLAGPSGANVLTF. Incomplete CDR3 DNA: TGTGCCATCAGTGGGCGACTAGCGGGCCCCTCTGGGGCCAACGTC.

This clone was detected many times. The CDR3 end lies 3 residues beyond the end of the read and is filled in from the germline J gene. The chain joins TRBV5-1 to TRBJ2-3; tentative D call: TRBD2 (6 bases). The V end lost 9 bases, the J end lost 2 bases, and 25 bases lay between the germline ends. The CDR3 length is 17 residues. Germline loops: CDR1 SGHRS, CDR2 YFSETQ. CDR3 DNA, as far as it was read: TGCGCCACGCTGGGGGGACGGGGCCGACACTTCACAGATACG. Translation gives CATLGGRGRHFTDT. The entire CDR3 sequence reads CATLGGRGRHFTDTQYF.

With regard to this clone: The read comes to an end 3 residues before the CDR3 does, leaving the germline J gene to fill in the end. The rearrangement joins TRBV7-2 to TRBJ2-3; 10 bases are shared with TRBD2. Germline V gives CDR1 SGHTA, CDR2 FQGNSA. This CDR3 comprises 15 residues. The CDR3 bases that were read are TGTGCCAGCAGCTTACCTAGCGGGAGTTCGGAGACG. It is translated as CASSLPSGSSET. The whole CDR3 sequence is CASSLPSGSSETQYF.